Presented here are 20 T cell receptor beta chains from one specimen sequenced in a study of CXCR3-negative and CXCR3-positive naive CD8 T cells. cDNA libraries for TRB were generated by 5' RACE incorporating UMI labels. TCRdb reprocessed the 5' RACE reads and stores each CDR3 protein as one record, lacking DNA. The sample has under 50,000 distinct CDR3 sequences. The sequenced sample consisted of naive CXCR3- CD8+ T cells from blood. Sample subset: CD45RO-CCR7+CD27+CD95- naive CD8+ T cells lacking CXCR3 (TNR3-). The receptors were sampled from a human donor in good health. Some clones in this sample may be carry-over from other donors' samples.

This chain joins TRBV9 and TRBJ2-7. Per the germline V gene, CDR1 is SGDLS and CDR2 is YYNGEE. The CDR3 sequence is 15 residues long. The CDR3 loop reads CASSVEKEGFYEQYF.

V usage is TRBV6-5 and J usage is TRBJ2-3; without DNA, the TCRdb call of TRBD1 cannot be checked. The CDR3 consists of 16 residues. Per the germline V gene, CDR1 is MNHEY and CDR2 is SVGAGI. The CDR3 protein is CASSYSRTGGEDTQYF.

CDR3 in amino acids: CASSQISGQSFYEQYF. The chain recombines TRBV9 with TRBJ2-7; TCRdb reports TRBD1, a call that lacks DNA to check it against. Germline V gene data show CDR1 as SGDLS and CDR2 as YYNGEE. The CDR3 runs to 16 residues.

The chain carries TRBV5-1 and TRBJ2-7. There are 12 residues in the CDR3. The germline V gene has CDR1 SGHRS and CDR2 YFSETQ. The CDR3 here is CASSLGPNEQYF.

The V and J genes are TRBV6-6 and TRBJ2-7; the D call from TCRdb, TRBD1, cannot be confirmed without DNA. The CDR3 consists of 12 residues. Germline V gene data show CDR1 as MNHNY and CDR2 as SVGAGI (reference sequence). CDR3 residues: CASSPGFECQYF.

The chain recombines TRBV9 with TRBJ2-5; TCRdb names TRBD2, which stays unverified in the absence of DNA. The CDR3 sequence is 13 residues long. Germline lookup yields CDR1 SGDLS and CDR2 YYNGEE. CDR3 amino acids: CASSRLPQETQYF.

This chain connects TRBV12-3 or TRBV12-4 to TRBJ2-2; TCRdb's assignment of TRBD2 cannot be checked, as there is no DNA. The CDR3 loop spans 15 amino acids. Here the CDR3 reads CASNSPMEVTGELFF.

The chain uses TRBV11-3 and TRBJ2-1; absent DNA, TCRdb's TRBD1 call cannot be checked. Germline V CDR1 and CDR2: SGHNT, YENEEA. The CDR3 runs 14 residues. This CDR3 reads CASSLPFLGGEQFF.

The CDR3 spells CSARDEGHEQYF. This chain joins TRBV20-1 and TRBJ2-7; TCRdb designates TRBD1, a call that cannot be tested without DNA. This CDR3 contains 12 residues. Germline V gene lookup returns CDR1 DFQATT and CDR2 SNEGSKA (reference sequence).

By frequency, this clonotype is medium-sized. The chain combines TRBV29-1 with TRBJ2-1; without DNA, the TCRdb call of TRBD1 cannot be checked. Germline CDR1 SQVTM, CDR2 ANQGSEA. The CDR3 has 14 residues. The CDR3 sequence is CSVGRGVSYNEQFF.

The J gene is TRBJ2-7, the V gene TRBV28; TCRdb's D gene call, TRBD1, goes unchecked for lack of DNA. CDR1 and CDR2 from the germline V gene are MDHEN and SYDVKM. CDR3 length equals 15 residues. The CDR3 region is CASSLPGQGAYEQYF.

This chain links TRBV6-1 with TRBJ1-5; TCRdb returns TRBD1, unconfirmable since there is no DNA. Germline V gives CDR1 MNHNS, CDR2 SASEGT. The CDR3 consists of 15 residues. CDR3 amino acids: CASSGDRGSNQPQHF.

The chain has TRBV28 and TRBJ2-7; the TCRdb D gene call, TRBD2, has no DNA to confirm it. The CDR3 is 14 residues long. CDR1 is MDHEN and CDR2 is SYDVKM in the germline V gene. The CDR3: CASSFLAGSYEQYF.

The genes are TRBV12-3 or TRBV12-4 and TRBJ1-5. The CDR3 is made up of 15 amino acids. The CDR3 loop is CASGISGGGDQPQHF.

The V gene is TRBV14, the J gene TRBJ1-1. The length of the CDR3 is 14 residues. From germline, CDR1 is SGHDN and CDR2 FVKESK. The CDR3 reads CASSHGFMNTEAFF. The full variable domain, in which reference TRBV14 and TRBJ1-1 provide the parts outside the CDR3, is EAGVTQFPSHSVIEKGQTVTLRCDPISGHDNLYWYRRVMGKEIKFLLHFVKESKQDESGMPNNRFLAERTGGTYSTLKVQPAELEDSGVYFCASSHGFMNTEAFFGQGTRLTVV.

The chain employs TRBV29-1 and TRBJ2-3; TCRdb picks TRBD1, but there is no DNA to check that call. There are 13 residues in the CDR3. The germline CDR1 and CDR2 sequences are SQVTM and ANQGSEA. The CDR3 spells CSPKDRYTDTQYF.

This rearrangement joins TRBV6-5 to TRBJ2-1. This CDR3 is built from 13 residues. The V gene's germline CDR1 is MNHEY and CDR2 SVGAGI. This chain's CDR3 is CASSSAAYNEQFF.

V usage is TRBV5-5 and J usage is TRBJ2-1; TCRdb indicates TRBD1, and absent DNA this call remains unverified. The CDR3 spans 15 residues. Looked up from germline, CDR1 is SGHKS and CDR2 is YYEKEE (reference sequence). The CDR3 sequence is CASSFNWGRGNEQFF.

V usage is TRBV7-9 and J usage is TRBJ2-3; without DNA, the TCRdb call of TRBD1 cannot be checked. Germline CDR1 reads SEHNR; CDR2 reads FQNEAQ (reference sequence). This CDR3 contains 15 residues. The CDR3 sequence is CASSPDREGADTQYF. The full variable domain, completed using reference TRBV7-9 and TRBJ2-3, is DTGVSQNPRHKITKRGQNVTFRCDPISEHNRLYWYRQTLGQGPEFLTYFQNEAQLEKSRLLSDRFSAERPKGSFSTLEIQRTEQGDSAMYLCASSPDREGADTQYFGPGTRLTVL.

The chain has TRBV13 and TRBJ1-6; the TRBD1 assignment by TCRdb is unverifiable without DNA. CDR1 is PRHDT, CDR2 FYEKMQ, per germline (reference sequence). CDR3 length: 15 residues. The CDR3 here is CASSLQGQGNSPLHF.